The next 15 T cell receptor beta chains were all read from a single sample in a study of type 1 regulatory T cells. TCRdb reprocessed the reads with MiXCR, giving one entry per CDR3 protein. The sample lists some 100,000 distinct CDR3 sequences, 31% occurring once. Sequencing was performed on CD4+ T cells, either the whole sample or a sorted fraction (not recorded which). The receptors derive from a human donor in good health.

Only a few counts were recorded for this clonotype. This chain joins TRBV7-2 and TRBJ2-1; 9 bases are a match to TRBD2. The germline CDR1 and CDR2 sequences are SGHTA and FQGNSA. The CDR3 sequence is 13 residues long. Trimming at V came to 1 base and at J to 10 bases, leaving 2 bases not matched to a gene. CDR3 sequence: CASSLDLAGEQFF. CDR3 DNA: TGTGCCAGCAGCTTAGATCTAGCGGGAGAGCAGTTCTTC. Full variable domain (outside the CDR3, taken from reference TRBV7-2 and TRBJ2-1): GAGVSQSPSNKVTEKGKDVELRCDPISGHTALYWYRQSLGQGLEFLIYFQGNSAPDKSGLPSDRFSAERTGGSVSTLTIQRTQQEDSAVYLCASSLDLAGEQFFGPGTRLTVL.

The chain has TRBV28 and TRBJ2-3, with TRBD2 as a possible D gene (5 bases). The CDR3 contains 13 residues. V lost 5 bases to trimming and J lost 6 bases, with 12 bases between them. Germline CDR1 MDHEN, CDR2 SYDVKM. The DNA of the CDR3 is TGTGCCAGCAGTAGAGGGCCTCTTGATACGCAGTATTTT. Protein: CASSRGPLDTQYF.

The chain carries TRBV10-2 and TRBJ2-1, with 9 bases aligning to TRBD2. V shed 6 bases and J 3 bases; nucleotides not matched to a gene: 12. Germline V CDR1 and CDR2: WSHSY, SAAADI. CDR3 size: 17 residues. CDR3 coding DNA: TGCGCCAGCAGGAGGGGGGCTAGCGGGAAAGTCTACAATGAGCAGTTCTTC. It specifies CASRRGASGKVYNEQFF.

A single count supports this clonotype. The chain recombines TRBV4-3 with TRBJ2-7, with a weak D call TRBD2 (5 bases). The length of the CDR3 is 15 residues. V was shortened by 4 bases and J by 4 bases, with 17 bases between the two germline ends. From germline, CDR1 is LGHNA and CDR2 YSLEER. CDR3 nucleotide sequence: TGCGCCAGCAGCCTATCCGCTGGACTTCTTTACGAGCAGTACTTC. This translates into CASSLSAGLLYEQYF.

The genes are TRBV6-5 and TRBJ2-1, with 15 bases matching TRBD2. Per germline, CDR1 MNHEY and CDR2 SVGAGI. V shed 2 bases and J 7 bases; nucleotides not matched to a gene: 9. The length of the CDR3 is 18 residues. DNA for the CDR3: TGTGCCAGCAGTTACCTCGCCGGGACTAGCGGGAGGTTTAATGAGCAGTTCTTC. It yields the protein CASSYLAGTSGRFNEQFF.

In its sample, this clonotype was seen a few times. The gene calls are TRBV29-1 and TRBJ2-3, with D perhaps given as TRBD1 or TRBD2 (5 bases each). The V gene lost 4 bases and the J gene lost 7 bases, with 15 bases spanning the gap. This CDR3 region has 13 residues. CDR1 is SQVTM and CDR2 is ANQGSEA in the germline V gene. CDR3 coding DNA: TGCAGCGTTGGGGGGACCTTCGGTTATACGCAGTATTTT. The encoded protein is CSVGGTFGYTQYF.

The chain has TRBV4-1 and TRBJ2-5; D call uncertain. Germline V gives CDR1 MGHRA, CDR2 YSYEKL. This CDR3 comprises 14 residues. The V and J ends lost 9 bases and 5 bases respectively, with 19 bases between them. CDR3 amino acids: CASRSLGFGETQYF. The DNA for the CDR3 is TGCGCCAGTCGAAGCCTGGGATTCGGGGAGACCCAGTACTTC.

The V gene is TRBV18, the J gene TRBJ2-7, with D perhaps matching TRBD1 or TRBD2 (5 bases each). Trimming removed 3 bases at V and 2 bases at J, with 11 bases between. The CDR3 has 14 amino acids. Germline V gives CDR1 KGHSH, CDR2 LQKENI. The CDR3 loop reads CASSPGELTYEQYF. The CDR3 DNA reads as TGTGCCAGCTCACCGGGGGAACTGACCTACGAGCAGTACTTC.

A few counts support this clonotype. The chain links TRBV6-2 or TRBV6-3 to TRBJ2-5; 7 nucleotides agree with TRBD2. CDR1 MNHEY and CDR2 SVGEGT come from the germline V gene. The ends lost 2 bases at V and 0 bases at J; junction bases unmatched: 6. CDR3 length equals 16 residues. CDR3 bases: TGTGCCAGCAGTTACCGCGGGCTAGCGGACCAAGAGACCCAGTACTTC. Translating it yields CASSYRGLADQETQYF.

There are a few counts of this clonotype. The chain joins TRBV6-1 to TRBJ1-2; D uncertain. Germline V lookup: CDR1 MNHNS, CDR2 SASEGT. The V end lost 4 bases, the J end lost 3 bases, and 12 bases lay between the germline ends. The CDR3 extends over 14 amino acids. The CDR3 loop reads CASSAAPGDYGYTF. CDR3 sequence (DNA): TGTGCCAGCAGTGCGGCACCCGGGGACTATGGCTACACCTTC.

The V and J genes are TRBV2 and TRBJ2-5; 13 positions match TRBD2. V gave up 4 bases and J gave up 4 bases; unmatched junction bases: 0. The CDR3 is made up of 14 amino acids. The germline gives CDR1 SNHLY, CDR2 FYNNEI. CDR3 in amino acids: CASSGTSGRETQYF. DNA of the CDR3: TGTGCCAGCAGTGGGACTAGCGGGAGAGAGACCCAGTACTTC.

This clonotype was observed a few times. This chain connects TRBV5-1 to TRBJ2-1; no firm D call. Trimming cost V 6 bases and J 7 bases, with 23 bases left between them. The CDR3 is 16 amino acids. Germline-derived CDR1 and CDR2 are SGHRS and YFSETQ. CDR3 sequence: CASNPPPDSPGNEQFF. In DNA form, the CDR3 reads TGCGCCAGCAACCCACCCCCGGATTCTCCTGGGAATGAGCAGTTCTTC.

Relative to its sample, this clonotype is large. The chain has TRBV5-1 and TRBJ1-6; D may be TRBD1 (5 bases). Deletions cut 4 bases from V and 8 bases from J, with 13 bases between. Germline V CDR1 and CDR2: SGHRS, YFSETQ. This CDR3 region has 14 residues. As DNA, the CDR3 is TGCGCCAGCAGCCAAGGACACGGGGATTCACCCCTCCACTTT. Amino acid sequence: CASSQGHGDSPLHF.

This clonotype has more than one count but fewer than ten. The gene calls are TRBV30 and TRBJ2-6; no definite D call. The germline V gene encodes CDR1 GTSNPN and CDR2 SVGIG (reference sequence). CDR3 length: 15 amino acids. V lost 0 bases to trimming and J lost 0 bases, with 6 bases between them. The CDR3: CAWSVGTSGANVLTF. The CDR3 DNA follows: TGTGCCTGGAGTGTAGGTACCTCTGGGGCCAACGTCCTGACTTTC.

This sequence joins TRBV3-1 and TRBJ1-6; TRBD1 is a possible D gene (5 bases). Germline values: CDR1 LGHDT, CDR2 YNNKEL (reference sequence). V was clipped by 1 base and J by 9 bases, with 10 bases between them. The CDR3 consists of 14 residues. The CDR3 loop is CASSQGNGGSPLHF. In DNA form, the CDR3 reads TGTGCCAGCAGCCAAGGGAATGGGGGTTCACCCCTCCACTTT.